The 10 T cell receptor beta chains in this list originate from one sample, sequenced in a study of long-term antiretroviral therapy in people with HIV. The assay, immunoSEQ v3.0, was run at survey level. TCRdb's table, derived via immunoSEQ multiplex PCR, lists solely in-frame clones and lacks some. The sample contains thousands of clones, 74% of which appear only once. Sample: unsorted PBMCs, taken 0.1 years before starting antiretroviral therapy. All receptors come from a man between 18 and 29 years old with HIV.

This rearrangement joins TRBV5-1 to TRBJ1-4; D not resolved. Trimming pared 0 bases from V and 2 bases from J, leaving 14 bases between. In germline, CDR1 is SGHRS, CDR2 YFSETQ. This CDR3 has 17 amino acids. CDR3 region: CASSLVWPPRTNEKLFF. Here the CDR3 DNA reads TGCGCCAGCAGCTTGGTTTGGCCCCCTAGGACTAATGAAAAACTGTTTTTT.

This chain links TRBV4-1 with TRBJ1-6; no clear D. V was shortened by 1 base and J by 10 bases, with 2 bases between the two germline ends. This CDR3 is built from 11 residues. In germline, CDR1 is MGHRA, CDR2 YSYEKL. This CDR3 reads CASSQGSPLHF. CDR3 nucleotide sequence: TGCGCCAGCAGCCAAGGCTCACCCCTCCACTTT.

This clone was seen a handful of times. This chain links TRBV6-5 with TRBJ1-2; D unclear. V lost 3 bases and J 8 bases, leaving 7 bases between the germline ends. Germline CDR1 MNHEY, CDR2 SVGAGI. The CDR3 is made up of 11 amino acids. The CDR3 sequence: CASSYGNGYTF. In DNA, the CDR3 is TGTGCCAGCAGTTATGGTAACGGCTACACCTTC.

The V gene is TRBV27, the J gene TRBJ2-7; perhaps TRBD1 as D (6 bases). The CDR3 has 15 amino acids. The germline CDR1 and CDR2 sequences are MNHEY and SMNVEV (reference sequence). The V end was cut by 8 bases, the J end by 1 base, with 18 bases between. In nucleotides, the CDR3 is TGTGCCAGCGCCCTCCAGGGGATTGGATCCTACGAGCAGTACTTC. Translated, it gives CASALQGIGSYEQYF.

The J gene is TRBJ1-4, the V gene TRBV5-6; the D is unclear. Germline CDR1 is SGHDT and CDR2 is YYEEEE. Deletions cut 6 bases from V and 7 bases from J, with 19 bases between. The CDR3 loop spans 15 amino acids. CDR3 in amino acids: CASIPLGFVGEKLFF. The CDR3 DNA is TGTGCCAGCATCCCGCTTGGTTTTGTGGGTGAAAAACTGTTTTTT. Together with reference TRBV5-6 and TRBJ1-4, the CDR3 gives the full variable domain: DAGVTQSPTHLIKTRGQQVTLRCSPKSGHDTVSWYQQALGQGPQFIFQYYEEEERQRGNFPDRFSGHQFPNYSSELNVNALLLGDSALYLCASIPLGFVGEKLFFGSGTQLSVL.

The chain is built from TRBV6-1 and TRBJ2-5; 12 bases fit TRBD2. In germline, CDR1 is MNHNS, CDR2 SASEGT. Trimming removed 4 bases from V and 0 bases from J; junction bases left unmatched: 0. This CDR3 has 15 amino acids. CDR3 sequence: CASSGLAGDQETQYF. The CDR3 region has the DNA TGTGCCAGCAGTGGACTAGCGGGGGACCAAGAGACCCAGTACTTC.

The J gene is TRBJ1-1, the V gene TRBV29-1; TRBD1 might be the D (5 bases). V lost 6 bases, J lost 2 bases, and 13 bases lay in between. Germline V gene sequence: CDR1 SQVTM, CDR2 ANQGSEA. The length of the CDR3 is 13 residues. As DNA, the CDR3 is TGCAGCGTCAACCGGGACTCAAACACTGAAGCTTTCTTT. It codes for CSVNRDSNTEAFF.

This clone was picked up a small number of times. The rearrangement joins TRBV28 to TRBJ1-5, with no clear D. CDR1 and CDR2 from the germline V gene are MDHEN and SYDVKM. Deletions cut 2 bases from V and 7 bases from J, with 9 bases between. This CDR3 region has 13 residues. CDR3 residues: CASSLQLGQPQHF. The CDR3 nucleotides are TGTGCCAGCAGTTTACAACTGGGGCAGCCCCAGCATTTT.

V usage is TRBV6-1 and J usage is TRBJ1-5; 8 bases map to TRBD1. The V gene's germline CDR1 is MNHNS and CDR2 SASEGT. J gave up 8 bases and V 6 bases, and 6 bases lay outside the gene matches. The CDR3 is made up of 13 amino acids. The CDR3 here is CASRRDRSKPQHF. CDR3 bases: TGTGCCAGCAGAAGGGACAGGAGCAAGCCCCAGCATTTT.

The chain is built from TRBV6-5 and TRBJ1-1, with TRBD1 matching 10 bases. Trimming removed 5 bases from V and 4 bases from J; junction bases left unmatched: 7. Germline-derived CDR1 and CDR2 are MNHEY and SVGAGI. The CDR3 covers 15 residues. CDR3 protein: CASSLPGQGITEAFF. CDR3 DNA: TGTGCCAGCAGTCTTCCGGGACAGGGGATCACTGAAGCTTTCTTT.